This is a list of T cell receptor beta chains from one sample in a study of blood T cells in healthy people across ages. MiXCR was run by TCRdb on the 5' RACE reads, yielding one entry per CDR3 protein. The table has about 1.7 million distinct CDR3 sequences, roughly 27% seen once. Sequencing used blood. Receptors were obtained from a woman aged 25 to 39 in good health. Each CDR3 is given with its conserved first and last residue. Each record gives: V gene, D gene, clone size, J gene, CDR3 protein, CDR3 DNA. D genes are given only for firm matches. Clone size, where shown, is once, few, many, or a class for clones that have expanded.

V gene: TRBV12-3/TRBV12-4
D gene: NA
clone size: many
J gene: TRBJ2-7
CDR3 protein: CASSHRDGRSYEQYF
CDR3 DNA: TGTGCCAGCAGTCACCGGGACGGTCGATCCTACGAGCAGTACTTC

V gene: TRBV24-1
D gene: TRBD1
clone size: many
J gene: TRBJ2-5
CDR3 protein: CATSDPSDRLETQYF
CDR3 DNA: TGTGCCACCAGTGATCCGTCGGACAGGCTCGAGACCCAGTACTTC

V gene: TRBV12-3/TRBV12-4
D gene: TRBD2
clone size: NA
J gene: TRBJ2-1
CDR3 protein: CASRDGLAEGYNEQFF
CDR3 DNA: TGTGCCAGCAGGGACGGACTAGCGGAGGGTTACAATGAGCAGTTCTTC

V gene: TRBV25-1
D gene: NA
clone size: many
J gene: TRBJ2-7
CDR3 protein: CASTTGPYEQYF
CDR3 DNA: TGTGCCAGCACGACAGGTCCCTACGAGCAGTACTTC

V gene: TRBV18
D gene: NA
clone size: few
J gene: TRBJ2-7
CDR3 protein: CASSPGQDLLGYEQYF
CDR3 DNA: TGTGCCAGCTCACCGGGGCAAGACCTTCTGGGGTACGAGCAGTACTTC

V gene: TRBV9
D gene: TRBD1
clone size: few
J gene: TRBJ1-4
CDR3 protein: CASSVRGQGEKLFF
CDR3 DNA: TGTGCCAGCAGTGTCAGGGGGCAAGGGGAAAAACTGTTTTTT

V gene: TRBV7-2
D gene: NA
clone size: few
J gene: TRBJ2-5
CDR3 protein: CASSSIKEETQYF
CDR3 DNA: TGTGCCAGCAGCTCTATCAAGGAAGAGACCCAGTACTTC

V gene: TRBV12-3/TRBV12-4
D gene: NA
clone size: many
J gene: TRBJ1-2
CDR3 protein: CASSLPSYGYTF
CDR3 DNA: TGTGCCAGCAGCTTGCCCAGCTATGGCTACACCTTC

V gene: TRBV5-1
D gene: NA
clone size: many
J gene: TRBJ1-2
CDR3 protein: CASSREEARANYGYTF
CDR3 DNA: TGCGCCAGCAGCCGCGAGGAGGCCCGTGCTAACTATGGCTACACCTTC

V gene: TRBV4-1
D gene: TRBD2
clone size: many
J gene: TRBJ2-1
CDR3 protein: CASSQELRGGPREQFF
CDR3 DNA: TGCGCCAGCAGCCAAGAATTACGGGGGGGCCCACGCGAGCAGTTCTTC

V gene: TRBV7-9
D gene: NA
clone size: NA
J gene: TRBJ1-1
CDR3 protein: CASSGPSRETEAFF
CDR3 DNA: TGTGCCAGCAGTGGTCCTTCGCGAGAGACTGAAGCTTTCTTT

V gene: TRBV2
D gene: NA
clone size: few
J gene: TRBJ2-7
CDR3 protein: CASSVSGSLTYEQYF
CDR3 DNA: TGTGCCAGCAGTGTCAGCGGGTCCCTCACCTACGAGCAGTACTTC

V gene: TRBV7-8
D gene: TRBD2
clone size: few
J gene: TRBJ2-4
CDR3 protein: CASSSNKREGILAKNIQYF
CDR3 DNA: TGTGCCAGCAGCTCAAACAAGCGGGAGGGGATCCTAGCCAAAAACATTCAGTACTTC

V gene: TRBV28
D gene: NA
clone size: few
J gene: TRBJ2-5
CDR3 protein: CASSRGGQQETQYF
CDR3 DNA: TGTGCCAGCAGCCGAGGTGGGCAACAAGAGACCCAGTACTTC

V gene: TRBV10-2
D gene: TRBD2
clone size: NA
J gene: TRBJ2-2
CDR3 protein: CASRRFLAGGTKTGELFF
CDR3 DNA: TGCGCCAGCAGACGCTTTCTGGCGGGGGGTACAAAGACCGGGGAGCTGTTTTTT

V gene: TRBV19
D gene: TRBD2
clone size: NA
J gene: TRBJ2-3
CDR3 protein: CDPTSATDTQYF
CDR3 DNA: TGTGACCCGACTAGCGCCACAGATACGCAGTATTTT

V gene: TRBV12-3/TRBV12-4
D gene: NA
clone size: NA
J gene: TRBJ1-2
CDR3 protein: CASSPQRTYGYTF
CDR3 DNA: TGTGCCAGCAGTCCCCAGCGAACTTATGGCTACACCTTC

V gene: TRBV5-1
D gene: NA
clone size: NA
J gene: TRBJ2-6
CDR3 protein: CASSLDIISRASGANVLTF
CDR3 DNA: TGCGCCAGCAGCTTGGATATAATATCTAGGGCCTCTGGGGCCAACGTCCTGACTTTC

V gene: TRBV30
D gene: NA
clone size: few
J gene: TRBJ2-3
CDR3 protein: CAWSVQRDTQYF
CDR3 DNA: TGTGCCTGGAGTGTACAGAGGGATACGCAGTATTTT

V gene: TRBV6-2/TRBV6-3
D gene: TRBD1
clone size: once
J gene: TRBJ1-5
CDR3 protein: CATRRDRVNQPQHF
CDR3 DNA: TGTGCCACGAGGCGGGACAGGGTGAACCAGCCCCAGCATTTT

V gene: TRBV6-6
D gene: TRBD1
clone size: NA
J gene: TRBJ1-1
CDR3 protein: CASTYGDRELNTEAFF
CDR3 DNA: TGTGCCAGCACCTACGGGGACAGGGAACTGAACACTGAAGCTTTCTTT

V gene: TRBV4-1
D gene: NA
clone size: NA
J gene: TRBJ2-2
CDR3 protein: CASSHEAGTNTGELFF
CDR3 DNA: TGCGCCAGCAGCCATGAGGCGGGGACGAACACCGGGGAGCTGTTTTTT

V gene: TRBV7-9
D gene: NA
clone size: many
J gene: TRBJ2-7
CDR3 protein: CASSLESSVDYEQYF
CDR3 DNA: TGTGCCAGCAGCTTGGAATCCTCAGTGGACTACGAGCAGTACTTC

V gene: TRBV20-1
D gene: TRBD2
clone size: few
J gene: TRBJ2-3
CDR3 protein: CSASWPGTKDTQYF
CDR3 DNA: TGCAGTGCTAGCTGGCCAGGGACTAAGGATACGCAGTATTTT

V gene: TRBV3-1
D gene: TRBD1
clone size: NA
J gene: TRBJ1-2
CDR3 protein: CASSQDSTGAGYTF
CDR3 DNA: TGTGCCAGCAGCCAAGATTCAACAGGGGCGGGCTACACCTTC

V gene: TRBV6-1
D gene: TRBD1
clone size: few
J gene: TRBJ2-5
CDR3 protein: CASRWDRDAVTQYF
CDR3 DNA: TGTGCCAGCAGGTGGGACAGGGATGCGGTGACCCAGTACTTC

V gene: TRBV5-1
D gene: TRBD2
clone size: NA
J gene: TRBJ2-7
CDR3 protein: CAGSFVSGLANEQYF
CDR3 DNA: TGCGCCGGCAGCTTCGTTTCGGGACTAGCGAACGAGCAGTACTTC

V gene: TRBV20-1
D gene: NA
clone size: NA
J gene: TRBJ1-5
CDR3 protein: CSARVRAGSNQPQHF
CDR3 DNA: TGCAGTGCTAGAGTTCGTGCAGGAAGCAATCAGCCCCAGCATTTT

V gene: TRBV6-1
D gene: NA
clone size: many
J gene: TRBJ1-2
CDR3 protein: CASSETGALGGYTF
CDR3 DNA: TGTGCCAGCAGTGAGACAGGAGCCTTGGGGGGCTACACCTTC